A single sample gave rise to the 14 T cell receptor beta chains below, sequenced in a study of beta chain features in type 1 diabetes. Sequencing targeted expressed TCRB transcripts, as all isolated RNA had been reverse transcribed. Using immunoSEQ multiplex PCR, the repertoire was profiled, and TCRdb retains in-frame clones only, with some absent. This table holds some 22,000 clones, approximately 70% found once. Sample: Tregs from blood. All receptors come from a woman aged 40 to 49 in good health.

This clone was observed a single time. The chain links TRBV10-2 to TRBJ2-2; 9 bases are shared with TRBD1. Looked up from germline, CDR1 is WSHSY and CDR2 is SAAADI. This CDR3 has 14 amino acids. The V gene end was trimmed by 8 bases and the J gene end by 3 bases; junction bases not matched to a gene: 4. The CDR3 protein is CASRDRVDTGELFF. The CDR3 region has the DNA TGCGCCAGCCGGGACAGGGTGGACACCGGGGAGCTGTTTTTT.

The J gene is TRBJ1-2, the V gene TRBV6-5, with TRBD1 as a possible D gene (5 bases). With 0 bases removed from V and 3 bases from J, the gap between germline ends came to 8 bases. Per germline, CDR1 MNHEY and CDR2 SVGAGI. The CDR3 is made up of 14 amino acids. CDR3 nucleotides: TGTGCCAGCAGTTACTCCTGGGGCGACTATGGCTACACCTTC. Translation: CASSYSWGDYGYTF.

J is TRBJ2-7 and V is TRBV5-1; 12 nucleotides align to TRBD2. Germline V lookup: CDR1 SGHRS, CDR2 YFSETQ. V lost 5 bases, J lost 2 bases, and 5 bases stayed unmatched. This CDR3 has 15 amino acids. The CDR3 protein is CASRPRLAGAYEQYF. The CDR3 DNA sequence: TGCGCCAGCAGACCGCGACTAGCGGGGGCCTACGAGCAGTACTTC.

A single count supports this clone. The J gene is TRBJ1-5, the V gene TRBV7-2; D is possibly TRBD1 (5 bases). The V and J ends lost 5 bases and 2 bases respectively, with 19 bases between them. This CDR3 spans 17 amino acids. Germline values: CDR1 SGHTA, CDR2 FQGNSA. The CDR3 is CASSADRGTWGNQPQHF. The CDR3, as DNA: TGTGCCAGCAGCGCCGACCGAGGGACTTGGGGCAATCAGCCCCAGCATTTT.

This chain joins TRBV11-2 and TRBJ2-1, with a tentative D call TRBD2 (5 bases). Trimming removed 5 bases at V and 9 bases at J, with 14 bases between. The germline V gene has CDR1 SGHAT and CDR2 FQNNGV. The CDR3 runs to 13 residues. The CDR3 protein is CASSEAGVGEQFF. For the CDR3, the DNA is TGTGCCAGCAGCGAAGCCGGGGTCGGTGAGCAGTTCTTC.

This chain connects TRBV18 to TRBJ1-1, with 7 bases that match TRBD1. Germline CDR1 and CDR2: KGHSH and LQKENI. The V segment lost 2 bases and the J segment 6 bases; nucleotides outside the gene matches: 6. The CDR3 is 14 amino acids. DNA of the CDR3: TGTGCCAGCTCACCAAACCCGGGACAGTCTGAAGCTTTCTTT. This translates into CASSPNPGQSEAFF. The entire variable domain, with the rest obtained from reference TRBV18 and TRBJ1-1, is as follows: NAGVMQNPRHLVRRRGQEARLRCSPMKGHSHVYWYRQLPEEGLKFMVYLQKENIIDESGMPKERFSAEFPKEGPSILRIQQVVRGDSAAYFCASSPNPGQSEAFFGQGTRLTVV.

The chain links TRBV14 to TRBJ1-4; D perhaps matches TRBD1 (6 bases). Germline V CDR1 and CDR2: SGHDN, FVKESK. V dropped 0 bases and J dropped 7 bases, with 12 bases sitting between them. The CDR3 is made up of 15 amino acids. CDR3 bases: TGTGCCAGCAGCCAAGATTACAGGGAAGGTGAAAAACTGTTTTTT. Translation gives CASSQDYREGEKLFF.

This clone was seen only once. This chain uses TRBV4-3 with TRBJ2-5; the D gene is possibly TRBD2 (7 bases). Germline values: CDR1 LGHNA, CDR2 YSLEER. CDR3 size: 15 residues. Trimming took off 4 bases at V and 4 bases at J, with 16 bases between the two ends. The DNA for the CDR3 is TGCGCCAGCAGCCCGAACCCGGGGGGCCGAGAGACCCAGTACTTC. It encodes CASSPNPGGRETQYF.

DNA of the CDR3: TGTGCCAGTAGTATAAGGACAGGGGGAATTTCTGGGGCCAACGTCCTGACTTTC. It yields the protein CASSIRTGGISGANVLTF. The chain couples TRBV19 to TRBJ2-6; TRBD1 agrees at 10 bases. Trimming removed 2 bases from V and 1 base from J; junction bases left unmatched: 5. CDR3 length equals 18 residues. Germline CDR1 reads LNHDA; CDR2 reads SQIVND (reference sequence).

This CDR3 reads CASSFWRSSNQPQHF. The CDR3 nucleotides read TGTGCCAGCAGCTTTTGGCGGAGTAGCAATCAGCCCCAGCATTTT. V and J are TRBV7-2 and TRBJ1-5; no reliable D call. V was shortened by 3 bases and J by 0 bases, with 9 bases between the two germline ends. The V gene's germline CDR1 is SGHTA and CDR2 FQGNSA. This CDR3 contains 15 residues.

This clone was seen a handful of times. This rearrangement joins TRBV6-5 to TRBJ1-5, with a possible D match to TRBD1 (6 bases). The length of the CDR3 is 15 residues. Deletions cut 7 bases from V and 6 bases from J, with 19 bases between. CDR1 and CDR2 (germline): MNHEY, SVGAGI. CDR3 nucleotide sequence: TGTGCCAGCACCTCCGGGGGGGGCGGAGGTCAGCCCCAGCATTTT. It is translated as CASTSGGGGGQPQHF.

The rearrangement joins TRBV21-1 to TRBJ1-5. TRBV21-1 is a pseudogene segment. The CDR3 spans 14 residues. This chain's CDR3 is CASPVEGSNQSQHF. As DNA, the CDR3 is TGTGCCAGCCCCGTCGAGGGTAGCAATCAGTCCCAGCATTTT.

This chain links TRBV4-1 with TRBJ1-3, with TRBD1 as a possible D gene (6 bases). The CDR3 loop spans 22 amino acids. Per the germline V gene, CDR1 is MGHRA and CDR2 is YSYEKL. The V end lost 0 bases, the J end lost 9 bases, and 36 bases lay between the germline ends. This chain's CDR3 is CASSQDRRTAGSSDWRTATIYF. In DNA form, the CDR3 reads TGCGCCAGCAGCCAAGACAGGCGGACAGCCGGCTCCTCGGACTGGAGAACGGCCACCATATATTTT.

This clone was observed a handful of times. V usage is TRBV4-2 and J usage is TRBJ1-2; 8 positions agree with TRBD1. The trim removed 1 base at V and 3 bases at J, leaving 7 bases unmatched. Per germline, CDR1 LGHNA and CDR2 YNFKEQ. CDR3 length: 16 residues. This CDR3 is CASSQARQGADYGYTF. CDR3 in DNA: TGTGCCAGCAGCCAAGCTAGGCAGGGGGCAGACTATGGCTACACCTTC.